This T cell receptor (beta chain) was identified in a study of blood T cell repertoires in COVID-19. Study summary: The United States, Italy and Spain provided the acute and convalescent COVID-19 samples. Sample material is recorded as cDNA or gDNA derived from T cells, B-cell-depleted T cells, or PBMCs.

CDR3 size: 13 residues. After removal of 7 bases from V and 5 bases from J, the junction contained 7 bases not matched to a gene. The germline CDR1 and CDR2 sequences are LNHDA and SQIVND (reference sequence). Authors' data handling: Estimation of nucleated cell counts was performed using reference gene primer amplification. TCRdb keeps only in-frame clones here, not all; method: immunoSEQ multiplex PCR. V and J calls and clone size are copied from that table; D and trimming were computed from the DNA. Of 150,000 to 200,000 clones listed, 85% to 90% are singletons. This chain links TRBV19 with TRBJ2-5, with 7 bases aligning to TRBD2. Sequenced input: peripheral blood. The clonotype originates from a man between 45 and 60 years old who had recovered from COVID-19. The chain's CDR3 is CASKDSGFETQYF. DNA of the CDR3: TGTGCCAGTAAGGATAGCGGGTTCGAGACCCAGTACTTC.